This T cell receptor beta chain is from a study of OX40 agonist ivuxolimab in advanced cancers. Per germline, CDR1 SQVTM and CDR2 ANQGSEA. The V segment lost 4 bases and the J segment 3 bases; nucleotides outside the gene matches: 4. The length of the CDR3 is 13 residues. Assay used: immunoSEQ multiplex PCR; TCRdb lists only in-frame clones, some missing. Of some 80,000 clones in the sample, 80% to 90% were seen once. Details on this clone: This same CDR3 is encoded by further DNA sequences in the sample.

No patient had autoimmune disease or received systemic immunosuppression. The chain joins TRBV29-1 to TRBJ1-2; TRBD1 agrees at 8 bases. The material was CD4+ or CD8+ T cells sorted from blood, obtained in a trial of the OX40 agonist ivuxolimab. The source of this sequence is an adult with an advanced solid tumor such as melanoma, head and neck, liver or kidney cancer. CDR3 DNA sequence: TGCAGCGTTGTTACAGGGGGAGACTATGGCTACACCTTC. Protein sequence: CSVVTGGDYGYTF.